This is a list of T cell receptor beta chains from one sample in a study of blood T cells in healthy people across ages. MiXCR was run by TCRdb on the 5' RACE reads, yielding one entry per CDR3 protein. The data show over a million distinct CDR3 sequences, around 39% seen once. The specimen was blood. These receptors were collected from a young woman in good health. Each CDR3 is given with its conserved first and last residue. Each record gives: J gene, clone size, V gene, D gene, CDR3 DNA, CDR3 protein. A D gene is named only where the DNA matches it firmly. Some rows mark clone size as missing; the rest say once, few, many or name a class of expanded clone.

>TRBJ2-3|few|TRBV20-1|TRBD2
TGCAGTGCTGCTTCGATAGCGGGAGTGCAGTATTTT
CSAASIAGVQYF
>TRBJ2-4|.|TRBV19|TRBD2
TGTGCCAGTAGCACAGCGGGGGCCTTAGCCAAAAACATTCAGTACTTC
CASSTAGALAKNIQYF
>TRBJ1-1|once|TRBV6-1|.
TGTGCCAGCAGGCCCGGGGTTTGGGACACTGAAGCTTTCTTT
CASRPGVWDTEAFF
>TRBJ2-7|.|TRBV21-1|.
TGTGCCAGCAGCGTCCACCCGACAGGGACTAGCGGGGATGGCGAGCAGTACTTC
CASSVHPTGTSGDGEQYF
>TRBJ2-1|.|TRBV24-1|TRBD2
TGTGCCACCAGTGGGAGAGGACTAGCGCAAAATGAGCAGTTCTTC
CATSGRGLAQNEQFF
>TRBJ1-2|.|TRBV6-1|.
TGTGCCAGCAGTGAACCCCAAAACTATGGCTACACCTTC
CASSEPQNYGYTF
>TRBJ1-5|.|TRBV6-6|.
TGTGCCAGCACCCACACCGGGGAAAGCAATCAGCCCCAGCATTTT
CASTHTGESNQPQHF
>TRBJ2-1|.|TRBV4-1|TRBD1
TGCGCCAGCAGCCCTCAGGACAGGGGAGGGGATGAGCAGTTCTTC
CASSPQDRGGDEQFF
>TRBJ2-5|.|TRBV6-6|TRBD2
TGTGCCAGCAGTTCCCAGGGACTAGCGGAGCAAGAGACCCAGTACTTC
CASSSQGLAEQETQYF
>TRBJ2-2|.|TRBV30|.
TGTGCCTGGAGTGTCAGGGATGCCGGGGAGCTGTTTTTT
CAWSVRDAGELFF
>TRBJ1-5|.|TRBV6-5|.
TGTGCCAGCAGTTACTCGGGGGGGACCAATCAGCCCCAGCATTTT
CASSYSGGTNQPQHF
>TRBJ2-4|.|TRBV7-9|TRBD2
TGTGCCAGCAGCTCCTGTCTAGCGGGCCAAGCCAAAAACATTCAGTACTTC
CASSSCLAGQAKNIQYF
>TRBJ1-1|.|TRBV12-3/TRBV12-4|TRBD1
TGTGCCAGCAGCTCCCCGACCAGGGGGTTCACTGAAGCTTTCTTT
CASSSPTRGFTEAFF
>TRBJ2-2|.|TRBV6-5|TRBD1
TGTGCCTCGTCGACAGGGATGGACACCGGGGAGCTGTTTTTT
CASSTGMDTGELFF
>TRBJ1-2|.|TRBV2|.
TGTGCCAGCAGTCGAGGGGGGCTGGATGGCTACACCTTC
CASSRGGLDGYTF
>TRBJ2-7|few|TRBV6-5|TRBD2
TGTGCCAGCAGTTACTCGAAGGGGAGGGCGTACGAGCAGTACTTC
CASSYSKGRAYEQYF
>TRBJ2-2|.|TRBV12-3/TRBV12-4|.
TGTGCCAGCAGTAGGGGCCCAAGGGGCACCGGGGAGCTGTTTTTT
CASSRGPRGTGELFF
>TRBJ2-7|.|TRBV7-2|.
TGTGCCAGCGGGAGACCCCTCCCAGCGAAGCAGTACTTC
CASGRPLPAKQYF
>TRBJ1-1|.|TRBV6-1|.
TGTGCCAGCGCCGAGAACACTGAAGCTTTCTTT
CASAENTEAFF
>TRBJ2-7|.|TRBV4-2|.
TGTGCCAGCAGCCAAGAGAAGGGTACCTACGAGCAGTACTTC
CASSQEKGTYEQYF
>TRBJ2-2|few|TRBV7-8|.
TGTGCCAGCAGCCCTCGGGGGGCAAACACCGGGGAGCTGTTTTTT
CASSPRGANTGELFF
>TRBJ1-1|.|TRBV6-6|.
TGTGCCAGCAGTTACTCGCGAGAACTAGAAGCTTTCTTT
CASSYSRELEAFF
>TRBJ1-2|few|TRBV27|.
TGTGCCAGCAGTTCATCCGGGAGTAACTATGGCTACACCTTC
CASSSSGSNYGYTF
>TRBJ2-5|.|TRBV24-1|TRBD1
TGTGCCACCAGTGATGCCGGAAGGGGGCGAGAGACCCAGTACTTC
CATSDAGRGRETQYF
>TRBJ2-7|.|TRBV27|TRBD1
TGTGCCAGCAGGCCCCTTAGGGGGACAGGGGTCGGCTACGAGCAGTACTTC
CASRPLRGTGVGYEQYF
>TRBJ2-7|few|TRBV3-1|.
TGTGCCAGCAGCCAAGGCAGTAGACGCTACGAGCAGTACTTC
CASSQGSRRYEQYF
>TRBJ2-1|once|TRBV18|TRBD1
TGTGCCAGCTCGTCCATGCGGACAGGGGGCGGTGAGCAGTTCTTC
CASSSMRTGGGEQFF
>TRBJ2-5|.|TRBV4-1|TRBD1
TGCGCCAGCAGCCAAGGTTCGGGACAGGGGGCGATGACCCAGTACTTC
CASSQGSGQGAMTQYF
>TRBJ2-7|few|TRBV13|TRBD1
TGTGCCAGCAGCACCGACAGGGGGCGGTCTCGCGAGCAGTACTTC
CASSTDRGRSREQYF
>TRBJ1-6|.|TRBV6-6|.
TGTGCCAGCAGTCTTGGGACCTCCCAGACGATTACACCCCTCCACTTT
CASSLGTSQTITPLHF
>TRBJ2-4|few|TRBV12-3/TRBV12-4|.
TGTGCCAGCAGCCCCACGGACCATCTAGCCAAAAACATTCAGTACTTC
CASSPTDHLAKNIQYF
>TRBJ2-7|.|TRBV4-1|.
TGCGCCAGCAGCCAAGGGGCGGTCTCGGGTTACGAGCAGTACTTC
CASSQGAVSGYEQYF
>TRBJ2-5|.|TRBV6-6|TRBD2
TGTGCCAGCAGACAGAGCCCGGGACTAGCGGAGACCCAGTACTTC
CASRQSPGLAETQYF
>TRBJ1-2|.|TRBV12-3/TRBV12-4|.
TGTGCCAGCAGTTCTAAGGGGAACTATAGCTACACCTTC
CASSSKGNYSYTF
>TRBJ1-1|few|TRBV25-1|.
TGTGCCAGCAGTGTAGCGGGTGGTCGGCACACTGAAGCTTTCTTT
CASSVAGGRHTEAFF
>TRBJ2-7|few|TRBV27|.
TGTGCCAGCCAACTCACTCCAGGCTCCTACGAGCAGTACTTC
CASQLTPGSYEQYF
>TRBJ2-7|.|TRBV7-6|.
TGTGCCAGCAGCTTAGCAGAAATTCCCTACGAGCAGTACTTC
CASSLAEIPYEQYF
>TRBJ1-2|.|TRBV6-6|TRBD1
TGTGCCAGCAGTAAACGGGACAGGGCGGACATCAATGGCTACACCTTC
CASSKRDRADINGYTF
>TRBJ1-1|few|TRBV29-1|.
TGCAGCGTTGTGGGGCGGTTGGGTGGTGAAGCTTTCTTT
CSVVGRLGGEAFF
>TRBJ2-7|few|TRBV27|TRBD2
TGTGCCAGCAGCTGGACTAGCGGAAGGGCCTACGAGCAGTACTTC
CASSWTSGRAYEQYF
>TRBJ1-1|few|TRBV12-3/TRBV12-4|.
TGTGCCAGCAGCGACAGGTTCATGAACACTGAAGCTTTCTTT
CASSDRFMNTEAFF
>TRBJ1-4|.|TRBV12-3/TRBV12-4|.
TGTGCCAGCAGTTTAGTAGCGGGTCAAAGACTAGGTGAAAAACTGTTTTTT
CASSLVAGQRLGEKLFF
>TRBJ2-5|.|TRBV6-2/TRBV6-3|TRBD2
TGTGCCAGCAGTTATCCAGAGCGGGAGGGAAGGATGAAAGAGACCCAGTACTTC
CASSYPEREGRMKETQYF
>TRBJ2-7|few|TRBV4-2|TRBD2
TGTGCCAGCACTCCCCAAGCTGCGGGGGGGCCTGACAATGAGCAGTACTTC
CASTPQAAGGPDNEQYF
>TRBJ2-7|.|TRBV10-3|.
TGTGCCATCAGTGGAACTAGGGGCGCTTACGAGCAGTACTTC
CAISGTRGAYEQYF
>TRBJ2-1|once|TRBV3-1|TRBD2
TGTGCCAGCAGCCAAGGAATTAGCGGGGTCGGGGATGAGCAGTTCTTC
CASSQGISGVGDEQFF
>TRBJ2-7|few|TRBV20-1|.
TGCAGTGCTCCTGGGGGAATAGAGGGAGAGCAGTACTTC
CSAPGGIEGEQYF
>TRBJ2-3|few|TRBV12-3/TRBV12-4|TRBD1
TGTGCCAGCAGTCCCGGGACAGGGGCAGACACAGATACGCAGTATTTT
CASSPGTGADTDTQYF
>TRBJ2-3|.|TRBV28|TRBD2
TGTGCCAGCAGCCGAACGTTCGGGGGGGCGCAGTATTTT
CASSRTFGGAQYF